This T cell receptor (beta chain) was identified in a study of blood T cell repertoires in COVID-19. Overall study context: The study drew acute and convalescent COVID-19 samples from the United States, Italy and Spain. T cells, B-cell-depleted T cells, or PBMCs supplied cDNA or gDNA.

In the authors' workflow: The assay estimated nucleated cells by amplifying reference gene primers. Produced via immunoSEQ multiplex PCR; TCRdb's table is partial and in-frame only. That table furnishes V, J and clone size, whereas the DNA furnished D and trimming. Of more than 150,000 clones listed, around 89% are singletons. V dropped 2 bases and J dropped 6; count of bases not matched to a gene: 8. Germline CDR1 is SGHNT and CDR2 is YENEEA. The CDR3 has 16 residues. This TCR derives from a man aged 55 to 70 with acute or convalescent COVID-19. The chain uses TRBV11-3 and TRBJ2-1; 9 positions match TRBD1. The sequencing sample was made of peripheral blood. CDR3 residues: CASSLRRTGGFNEQFF. In nucleotides, the CDR3 is TGTGCCAGCAGCTTAAGACGAACAGGGGGCTTCAATGAGCAGTTCTTC.